This T cell receptor (beta chain) was captured by sequencing in a study of long-term antiretroviral therapy in people with HIV. General observations from the study: Control repertoires displayed wider CDR3 length ranges than the HIV repertoires.

The samples comprised about 1-10 million cryopreserved PBMC ahead of DNA extraction. Notes on this clone: Its antigen is not identified.

V dropped 4 bases and J dropped 9; count of bases not matched to a gene: 13. The length of the CDR3 is 15 residues. Germline-derived CDR1 and CDR2 are LNHDA and SQIVND (reference sequence). The immunoSEQ assay was v3.0, run at survey level. The assay was immunoSEQ multiplex PCR, and TCRdb's table has in-frame clones only and misses some. The sample holds 20,000 or so clones, 76% seen once. The receptor was isolated from a woman in her forties or fifties with HIV. The rearrangement uses TRBV19 and TRBJ2-5, with 8 bases fitting TRBD1. Sequencing used unsorted PBMCs, obtained 0.5 years before starting antiretroviral therapy. The CDR3 DNA sequence: TGTGCCAGTAGTACTCGACAGGGGTTGGCGGGACCCCAGTACTTC. Translation gives CASSTRQGLAGPQYF.